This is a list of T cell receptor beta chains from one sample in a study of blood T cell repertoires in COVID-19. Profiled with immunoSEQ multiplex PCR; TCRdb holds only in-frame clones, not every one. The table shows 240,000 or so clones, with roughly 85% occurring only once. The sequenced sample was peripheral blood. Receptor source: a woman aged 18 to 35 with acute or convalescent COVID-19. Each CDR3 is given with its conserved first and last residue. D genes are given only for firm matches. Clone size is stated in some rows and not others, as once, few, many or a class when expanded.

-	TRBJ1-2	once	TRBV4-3	CASSIRTDALGGYTF	TGCGCCAGCAGCATACGGACAGACGCTTTGGGAGGCTACACCTTC
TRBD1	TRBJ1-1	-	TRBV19	CATDHAGAGGTEAFF	TGTGCCACAGATCACGCTGGGGCAGGGGGCACTGAAGCTTTCTTT
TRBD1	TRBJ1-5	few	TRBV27	CATKKTGTGHSNQPQHF	TGTGCCACCAAAAAGACCGGGACAGGGCATAGCAATCAGCCCCAGCATTTT
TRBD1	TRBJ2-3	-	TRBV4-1	CASSQDAGGRGTDTQYF	TGCGCCAGCAGCCAAGACGCAGGGGGCAGGGGCACAGATACGCAGTATTTT
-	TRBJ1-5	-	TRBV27	CASSLLGQEGTNQPQHF	TGTGCCAGCAGTTTATTGGGGCAGGAGGGAACCAATCAGCCCCAGCATTTT
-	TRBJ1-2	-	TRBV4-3	CASSQPAGTGYTF	TGCGCCAGCAGCCAACCGGCAGGTACTGGCTACACCTTC
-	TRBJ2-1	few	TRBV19	CASSIAGTSSYNEQFF	TGTGCCAGTAGTATCGCCGGGACAAGCTCCTACAATGAGCAGTTCTTC
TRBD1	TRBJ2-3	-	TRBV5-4	CASSLVGTGVTDTQYF	TGTGCCAGCAGCTTGGTTGGGACAGGGGTAACAGATACGCAGTATTTT
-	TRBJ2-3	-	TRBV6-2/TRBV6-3	CASSAWDLTDTQYF	TGTGCCAGCAGCGCCTGGGACTTGACAGATACGCAGTATTTT
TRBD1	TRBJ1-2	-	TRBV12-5	CASGLPDLTGNYGYTF	TGTGCTAGTGGTTTGCCCGACTTGACAGGGAACTATGGCTACACCTTC
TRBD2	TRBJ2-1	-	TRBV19	CASSIKTSGSSNEQFF	TGTGCCAGTAGTATCAAAACTAGCGGGAGTTCGAATGAGCAGTTCTTC
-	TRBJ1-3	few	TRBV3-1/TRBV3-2	CASSQAGGVWGNTIYF	TGTGCCAGCAGCCAAGCCGGCGGGGTCTGGGGAAACACCATATATTTT
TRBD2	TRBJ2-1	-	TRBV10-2	CASRLAGAAEQFF	TGCGCCAGCAGGTTAGCGGGAGCGGCTGAGCAGTTCTTC
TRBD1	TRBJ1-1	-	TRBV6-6	CASSYSPGGNTEAFF	TGTGCCAGCAGTTACTCGCCAGGGGGCAACACTGAAGCTTTCTTT
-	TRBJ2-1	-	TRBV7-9	CASSLALVRDEQFF	TGTGCCAGCAGCTTAGCCTTAGTGCGGGATGAGCAGTTCTTC
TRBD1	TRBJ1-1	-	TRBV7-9	CASSLADRGNTEAFF	TGTGCCAGCAGCTTAGCTGACAGGGGGAACACTGAAGCTTTCTTT
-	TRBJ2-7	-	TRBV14	CASSRYRVPPYEQYF	TGTGCCAGCAGCCGGTACAGGGTTCCTCCCTACGAGCAGTACTTC
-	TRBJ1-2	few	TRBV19	CASSIPPRDGYTF	TGTGCCAGTAGTATACCTCCGAGGGATGGCTACACCTTC
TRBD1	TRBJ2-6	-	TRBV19	CASSNRGPGANVLTF	TGTGCCAGTAGTAACAGGGGGCCTGGGGCCAACGTCCTGACTTTC
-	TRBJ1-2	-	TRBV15	CATSRDLTGGYGYTF	TGTGCCACCAGCAGAGATCTAACGGGCGGGTATGGCTACACCTTC
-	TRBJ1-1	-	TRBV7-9	CASSFLASSMNTEAFF	TGTGCCAGCAGCTTTTTGGCCAGTTCCATGAACACTGAAGCTTTCTTT
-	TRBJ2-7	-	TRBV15	CATSRDLGYGYEQYF	TGTGCCACCAGCAGAGATCTGGGCTACGGCTACGAGCAGTACTTC
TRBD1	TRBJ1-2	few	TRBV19	CASRSTGAPNYGYTF	TGTGCCAGTAGATCAACAGGGGCACCTAACTATGGCTACACCTTC
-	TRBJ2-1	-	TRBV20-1	CSASWVADNEQFF	TGCAGTGCTAGTTGGGTAGCGGACAATGAGCAGTTCTTC
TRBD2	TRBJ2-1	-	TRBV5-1	CASSIAGNEQFF	TGCGCCAGCAGCATAGCGGGCAATGAGCAGTTCTTC
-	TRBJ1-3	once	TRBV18	CASSPPSGSGNTIYF	TGTGCCAGCTCACCACCGTCGGGCTCTGGAAACACCATATATTTT
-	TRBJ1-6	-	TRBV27	CASMGGYNSPLHF	TGTGCCAGCATGGGGGGATATAATTCACCCCTCCACTTT
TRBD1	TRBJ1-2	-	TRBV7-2	CASSLDRGSYGYTF	TGTGCCAGCAGCCTGGACAGGGGTAGCTATGGCTACACCTTC
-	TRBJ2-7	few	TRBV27	CASSFSGYRYEQYF	TGTGCCAGCAGTTTTTCAGGCTACCGTTACGAGCAGTACTTC
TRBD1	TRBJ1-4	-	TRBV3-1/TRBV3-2	CASSDAGGGNEKLFF	TGTGCCAGCAGCGACGCAGGGGGCGGTAATGAAAAACTGTTTTTT
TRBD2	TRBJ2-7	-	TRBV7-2	CASSLGTSGLSSYEQYF	TGTGCCAGCAGCTTGGGGACTAGCGGGCTCTCTTCCTACGAGCAGTACTTC
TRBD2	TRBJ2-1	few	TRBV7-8	CASSLAAGVYNEQFF	TGTGCCAGCAGCTTAGCAGCGGGAGTCTACAATGAGCAGTTCTTC
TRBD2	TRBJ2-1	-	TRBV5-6	CASSPLWGGRANEQFF	TGTGCCAGCAGCCCCCTCTGGGGTGGGAGGGCCAATGAGCAGTTCTTC